What follows are 28 T cell receptor beta chains derived from one specimen sequenced in a study of T cells in women clearing cervical HPV infection listed by TCRdb under 2018. Library method: the immunoSEQ multiplex PCR assay. As stored in TCRdb, this immuneACCESS dataset retains in-frame rearrangements with V and J assigned. A fraction of the clones does not appear; measured against another copy, unresolved V genes explain less than half of the discrepancy, and the remainder lacks a known reason. This sample's records show about 20,000 clones. The ten largest clones take up about 5.2% of the sample. Sequencing was carried out using blood buffy coat. All receptors derive from a woman aged 18-69 years with a cervical HPV16 infection that either progressed to CIN3+ or cleared (not recorded which).

In the case of this clone: Read sequence stops 3 residues before the CDR3 end, and the germline J gene provides the missing end. The chain combines TRBV2 with TRBJ2-3, with TRBD1 matching 8 bases. Germline V CDR1 and CDR2: SNHLY, FYNNEI. This CDR3 spans 17 amino acids. CDR3 amino acids: CASSGRQGRYSNQPQYF. CDR3 bases read: TGTGCCAGCAGTGGTCGACAGGGGCGGTATAGCAATCAGCCG. Full variable domain (missing parts from reference TRBV2 and TRBJ2-3): EPEVTQTPSHQVTQMGQEVILRCVPISNHLYFYWYRQILGQKVEFLVSFYNNEISEKSEIFDDQFSVERPDGSNFTLKIRSTKLEDSAMYFCASSGRQGRYSNQPQYFGPGTRLTVL.

A remark on this clone: The sequence runs out 3 residues before the end of the CDR3; the remainder is reconstructed from the germline J gene. The V gene is TRBV7-2, the J gene TRBJ2-5; 8 positions match TRBD1. The length of the CDR3 is 14 residues. The germline V gene has CDR1 SGHTA and CDR2 FQGNSA. Unmatched junction bases numbered 6, after V lost 5 bases and J lost 4 bases. The DNA read from the CDR3 is TGTGCCAGCAGCCGAGGGACAGGAGGAGAGACC. This translates into CASSRGTGGET. From start to end, the CDR3 is CASSRGTGGETQYF.

As regards this clone: The CDR3 goes on 3 residues after the read ends, and that part is filled in from the germline J gene. The genes are TRBV19 and TRBJ2-4; D might be TRBD1 (5 bases). The CDR3 contains 15 residues. CDR1 is LNHDA and CDR2 is SQIVND in the germline V gene (reference sequence). The CDR3 region is CATNRYQGGNQPQYF. The sequenced CDR3 bases are TGTGCCACTAACCGATATCAGGGTGGCAATCAGCCT. Using reference TRBV19 and TRBJ2-4 for the parts outside the CDR3, the full variable domain is DGGITQSPKYLFRKEGQNVTLSCEQNLNHDAMYWYRQDPGQGLRLIYYSQIVNDFQKGDIAEGYSVSREKKESFPLTVTSAQKNPTAFYLCATNRYQGGNQPQYFGAGTRLSVL.

As regards this clone: The CDR3 end lies 3 residues beyond the end of the read and is filled in from the germline J gene. The chain carries TRBV5-5 and TRBJ1-6, with D possibly being TRBD1 (5 bases). From germline, CDR1 is SGHKS and CDR2 YYEKEE (reference sequence). V shed 4 bases and J shed 8 bases, with 7 bases lying between them. CDR3 length equals 12 residues. The CDR3 protein is CASSPQDSPLHF. The CDR3 DNA, read in part, is TGTGCCAGCAGCCCACAGGATTCACCC.

In regard to this clone: Sequencing ends 3 residues short of the CDR3 end; the germline J gene provides the rest. The chain has TRBV20-1 and TRBJ2-5; 7 bases fit TRBD2. CDR3 length equals 15 residues. Germline V CDR1 and CDR2: DFQATT, SNEGSKA (reference sequence). V was pared by 6 bases and J by 4 bases, with 14 bases of the junction left unmatched. CDR3 protein: CSARPSGARVETQYF. CDR3 DNA (partial): TGCAGTGCCAGACCAAGCGGGGCAAGGGTAGAGACC.

To note about this clone: The CDR3 is cut off 3 residues early in the read; its end comes from the germline J gene. The gene calls are TRBV30 and TRBJ1-5; TRBD1 agrees at 7 bases. Germline loops: CDR1 GTSNPN, CDR2 SVGIG (reference sequence). The CDR3 covers 13 residues. The V segment lost 7 bases and the J segment 3 bases; nucleotides outside the gene matches: 6. The DNA read from the CDR3 is TGTGCCTTGACGACAGGGAACAATCAGCCC. It yields the protein CALTTGNNQP. The whole CDR3 sequence reads CALTTGNNQPQHF.

As to this clone: The read falls 3 residues short of the CDR3 end, and the missing part is taken from the germline J gene. The chain combines TRBV30 with TRBJ2-4, with a tentative D call TRBD2 (6 bases). The germline gives CDR1 GTSNPN, CDR2 SVGIG (reference sequence). The CDR3 spans 12 residues. This CDR3 is CAWTGGVYGQYF. CDR3 DNA, as far as it was read: TGTGCCTGGACCGGAGGGGTCTATGGT.

Of note for this clone: At one end, the junction sequence differs from germline, possibly due to a read error. The sequence runs out 3 residues before the end of the CDR3; the remainder is reconstructed from the germline J gene. V is TRBV18 and J is TRBJ1-2; possible D gene TRBD1, 6 bases. The CDR3 sequence is 14 residues long. CDR1 is KGHSH and CDR2 is LQKENI in the germline V gene. CDR3 sequence reads: CAISLDRNQETYTF. The CDR3 bases that were read are TGTGCCATCTCACTCGACAGGAACCAAGAGACC.

The part of the CDR3 DNA that was read is TGCGCCAGCAGCCAAGAGGTTACAGGAGATAGATACGAG. It specifies CASSQEVTGDRYE. The full CDR3 is CASSQEVTGDRYEQYF. This chain joins TRBV4-1 and TRBJ2-7; D possibly corresponds to TRBD1 (5 bases). The CDR3 end lies 3 residues beyond the end of the read and is filled in from the germline J gene. Germline V gene data show CDR1 as MGHRA and CDR2 as YSYEKL. The CDR3 runs 16 residues. Trimming cost V 0 bases and J 4 bases, with 16 bases left between them.

Regarding this clone: The sequenced fragment ends 3 residues before the CDR3 boundary, so the rest is inferred from the germline J gene. The J gene is TRBJ1-5, the V gene TRBV6-2 or TRBV6-3; TRBD1 agrees at 11 bases. Looked up from germline, CDR1 is MNHEY and CDR2 is SVGEGT. With V trimmed by 6 bases and J by 6 bases, 4 bases remained unmatched. The CDR3 has 14 residues. This CDR3 reads CASSEDRGLQPQHF. CDR3 DNA, as far as it was read: TGTGCCAGCAGCGAGGACAGGGGGCTTCAGCCC.

Comments on this clone: The read ends 3 residues before the CDR3 terminus; that terminus is restored from the germline J gene. The chain uses TRBV2 and TRBJ2-1; tentatively, D is TRBD2 (5 bases). Germline values: CDR1 SNHLY, CDR2 FYNNEI. The CDR3 loop spans 12 amino acids. The germline V and J ends were trimmed by 8 bases and 6 bases, with 11 bases remaining between them. Incomplete CDR3 DNA: TGTGCCAGCCATATTAGCGTCAATGAG. This sequence encodes CASHISVNE. The full CDR3 reads CASHISVNEQFF.

For this clone: The read halts 3 residues ahead of the CDR3 end, with the missing end drawn from the germline J gene. V gene TRBV18 combines with J gene TRBJ2-7; TRBD1 agrees at 10 bases. Germline loops: CDR1 KGHSH, CDR2 LQKENI. The CDR3 has 16 residues. The V gene end was trimmed by 5 bases and the J gene end by 5 bases; junction bases not matched to a gene: 12. The CDR3 DNA, read in part, is TGTGCCAGCTCAGTAAGAGACAGGGGGCGCGGACACGAG. It translates to CASSVRDRGRGHE. The entire CDR3 is CASSVRDRGRGHEQYF.

By frequency, this clone is medium-sized. The DNA read from the CDR3 is TGCAGTATCGGACAGGGAGGGCAAGAGACC. Translated, it gives CSIGQGGQET. The CDR3 reads in full as CSIGQGGQETQYF. The chain couples TRBV20-1 to TRBJ2-5; D perhaps matches TRBD1 (8 bases). The read gets to within 3 residues of the CDR3 end, and the germline J gene fills in the rest. Trimming took 8 bases from V and 2 from J, leaving 15 bases between them. The CDR3 consists of 13 residues. Germline V gene data show CDR1 as DFQATT and CDR2 as SNEGSKA (reference sequence).

Points on this clone: The sequenced fragment ends 3 residues before the CDR3 boundary, so the rest is inferred from the germline J gene. The chain links TRBV28 to TRBJ2-5, with D perhaps TRBD2 (5 bases). The CDR3 spans 13 residues. Germline V lookup: CDR1 MDHEN, CDR2 SYDVKM. V lost 2 bases and J lost 3, with 7 bases in between. CDR3 DNA (partial): TGTGCCAGCAGTTTACTCGGGGAAGAGACC. It translates to CASSLLGEET. The CDR3 in full is CASSLLGEETQYF.

Turning to this clone: The read ends 3 residues shy of where the CDR3 ends; the end is completed using the germline J gene. The chain has TRBV6-1 and TRBJ1-5; D uncertain. The CDR3 runs 14 residues. V dropped 4 bases and J dropped 0 bases, with 7 bases sitting between them. Germline V CDR1 and CDR2: MNHNS, SASEGT. CDR3 bases read: TGTGCCAGCAGTGTCAACTATAGCAATCAGCCC. Translating gives CASSVNYSNQP. In full, the CDR3 is CASSVNYSNQPQHF.

Concerning this clone: The CDR3 goes on 3 residues after the read ends, and that part is filled in from the germline J gene. The chain joins TRBV7-6 to TRBJ1-2; 9 nucleotides match TRBD1. The CDR3 contains 15 residues. Germline V CDR1 and CDR2: SGHVS, FNYEAQ. The sequenced CDR3 bases are TGTGCCAGCAGCCACTCGGGACAGGGTAACAATGAC. Protein sequence: CASSHSGQGNND. The CDR3 in its entirety is CASSHSGQGNNDYTF. Filled out from reference TRBV7-6 and TRBJ1-2, the complete variable domain reads GAGVSQSPRYKVTKRGQDVALRCDPISGHVSLYWYRQALGQGPEFLTYFNYEAQQDKSGLPNDRFSAERPEGSISTLTIQRTEQRDSAMYRCASSHSGQGNNDYTFGSGTRLTVV.

Turning to this clone: The read comes to an end 3 residues before the CDR3 does, leaving the germline J gene to fill in the end. The chain combines TRBV5-1 with TRBJ2-7, with D perhaps matching TRBD2 (6 bases). V shed 2 bases and J shed 2 bases, with 14 bases lying between them. The length of the CDR3 is 15 residues. Germline V gives CDR1 SGHRS, CDR2 YFSETQ. The covered CDR3 bases are TGCGCCAGCAGCTTAAGGCGGGGTGGGCCCTACGAG. Residues: CASSLRRGGPYE. The whole CDR3 region reads CASSLRRGGPYEQYF. Using reference TRBV5-1 and TRBJ2-7 for the parts outside the CDR3, the full variable domain is KAGVTQTPRYLIKTRGQQVTLSCSPISGHRSVSWYQQTPGQGLQFLFEYFSETQRNKGNFPGRFSGRQFSNSRSEMNVSTLELGDSALYLCASSLRRGGPYEQYFGPGTRLTVT.

On this clone itself: The read finishes 3 residues shy of the CDR3 end, and the germline J gene is used to complete it. The chain carries TRBV20-1 and TRBJ2-5, with D tentatively TRBD1 or TRBD2 (5 bases each). V lost 5 bases, J lost 5 bases, and 12 bases lay in between. The V gene's germline CDR1 is DFQATT and CDR2 SNEGSKA (reference sequence). The CDR3 is 12 residues long. Partial CDR3 DNA: TGCAGTGCTCATATCGAGGGGGAGACC. Residues: CSAHIEGET. The complete CDR3 sequence is CSAHIEGETQYF.

A note on this clone: The read terminates 3 residues ahead of where the CDR3 ends, so the germline J gene completes it. This chain links TRBV20-1 with TRBJ1-1, with D possibly TRBD1 on 6 matching bases. V dropped 6 bases and J dropped 0 bases, with 8 bases sitting between them. The CDR3 loop spans 12 amino acids. CDR1 is DFQATT and CDR2 is SNEGSKA in the germline V gene (reference sequence). The CDR3 bases that were read are TGCAGTGCGAGGACAGTGAACACTGAA. This gives the protein CSARTVNTE. The complete CDR3 reads CSARTVNTEAFF.

Its frequency marks this clone as large. Read sequence stops 3 residues before the CDR3 end, and the germline J gene provides the missing end. This chain uses TRBV6-2 or TRBV6-3 with TRBJ2-7, with 11 bases lining up with TRBD1. The V and J ends lost 2 bases and 3 bases, in that order; junction bases with no gene match: 0. CDR1 and CDR2 (germline): MNHEY, SVGEGT. The CDR3 has 14 amino acids. CDR3 region: CASSYGTGGYEQYF. The CDR3 bases that were read are TGTGCCAGCAGTTACGGGACAGGGGGCTACGAG.

The CDR3 loop reads CASSPGYGELFF. Partial CDR3 DNA: TGTGCCAGCAGCCCAGGTTACGGGGAG. The chain carries TRBV7-7 and TRBJ2-2; the D is unclear. The CDR3 extends 3 residues past the end of the read, so its final part is completed from the germline J gene. V lost 5 bases and J 7 bases, leaving 8 bases between the germline ends. Germline V gene sequence: CDR1 SSHAT, CDR2 FNYEAQ (reference sequence). The CDR3 length is 12 residues.

A note on this clone: The read ends 3 residues early relative to the CDR3; the germline J gene fills the gap. This sequence joins TRBV6-4 and TRBJ1-2, with D possibly matching TRBD1 (6 bases). V gave up 2 bases and J gave up 7 bases, with 11 bases separating them. Germline values: CDR1 MRHNA, CDR2 SNTAGT. The CDR3 is made up of 13 amino acids. The CDR3 bases that were read are TGTGCCAGCAGTGACACTAACAGGGCTGGC. Translation: CASSDTNRAG. The full-length CDR3 reads as CASSDTNRAGYTF.

The CDR3 loop is CASSAAGGLYEQYF. The CDR3 DNA, read in part, is TGTGCCAGCAGTGCAGCGGGGGGGCTATACGAG. This chain uses TRBV2 with TRBJ2-7; 10 nucleotides line up with TRBD2. The CDR3 is cut off 3 residues early in the read; its end comes from the germline J gene. J lost 4 bases, V lost 4 bases, and 4 bases had no gene match. This CDR3 contains 14 residues. Germline V gene data show CDR1 as SNHLY and CDR2 as FYNNEI.

With regard to this clone: The CDR3 goes on 3 residues after the read ends, and that part is filled in from the germline J gene. This chain joins TRBV20-1 and TRBJ1-5; maybe TRBD1 (6 bases). Trimming removed 5 bases at V and 7 bases at J, with 12 bases between. CDR1 and CDR2 (germline): DFQATT, SNEGSKA (reference sequence). The CDR3 is made up of 12 amino acids. The DNA read from the CDR3 is TGCAGTGCTCAACAGGGAGTCCAGCCC. This gives the protein CSAQQGVQP. The whole CDR3 is CSAQQGVQPQHF.

Points on this clone: The read finishes 3 residues shy of the CDR3 end, and the germline J gene is used to complete it. The rearrangement links TRBV30 to TRBJ2-5; D is perhaps TRBD2 (6 bases). Trimming cost V 0 bases and J 5 bases, with 13 bases left between them. Germline values: CDR1 GTSNPN, CDR2 SVGIG (reference sequence). There are 14 residues in the CDR3. The CDR3 loop is CAWSVGSGRETQYF. CDR3 DNA, as far as it was read: TGTGCCTGGAGTGTAGGTTCAGGGAGGGAGACC.

As for this clone: Read coverage stops 3 residues before the CDR3 terminus; the germline J gene supplies the remainder. The genes are TRBV2 and TRBJ1-4, with D perhaps TRBD1 (6 bases). Per the germline V gene, CDR1 is SNHLY and CDR2 is FYNNEI. This CDR3 region has 12 residues. CDR3 DNA (partial): TGTGCCAGCAGCTCGGGCGGGACAACA. Translating gives CASSSGGTT. The CDR3 as a whole reads CASSSGGTTLFF.

In regard to this clone: The read halts 3 residues ahead of the CDR3 end, with the missing end drawn from the germline J gene. V is TRBV7-2 and J is TRBJ2-1, with 8 bases lining up with TRBD2. Losses at the gene ends were 5 bases for V and 6 bases for J; bases not matched to a gene: 6. Germline V CDR1 and CDR2: SGHTA, FQGNSA. The CDR3 is 14 amino acids. Partial CDR3 DNA: TGTGCCAGCAGCGCCCGGGGGGGGACCAATGAG. It specifies CASSARGGTNE. The entire CDR3 is CASSARGGTNEQFF.

A note on this clone: Coverage ceases 3 residues before the CDR3 finishes, and the germline J gene fills in the end. V gene TRBV7-9 combines with J gene TRBJ1-5, with 7 nucleotides matching TRBD1. This CDR3 region has 14 residues. CDR1 and CDR2 (germline): SEHNR, FQNEAQ (reference sequence). The J segment lost 2 bases and the V segment lost 5 bases, leaving 3 bases of the junction unmatched. The sequenced CDR3 bases are TGTGCCAGCAGCCGACAGGGTGGCAATCAGCCC. This encodes CASSRQGGNQP. In full, the CDR3 reads CASSRQGGNQPQHF.